These 6 T cell receptor beta chains share one sample of origin, sequenced in a study of early T cells in non-severe SARS-CoV-2 infection. TCRdb recomputed calls from the 5' RACE reads with MiXCR, one row per CDR3 protein. The table shows about 71,000 distinct CDR3 sequences, with approximately 13% occurring only once. Sequencing was done on a sample of whole blood. Receptors originate from an adult who was a healthcare worker with PCR-confirmed SARS-CoV-2 infection or an uninfected control (not recorded which).

This clonotype was counted only a few times. V is TRBV30 and J is TRBJ2-5, with 12 bases lining up with TRBD2. This CDR3 is 15 amino acids long. The germline gives CDR1 GTSNPN, CDR2 SVGIG (reference sequence). Losses at the gene ends were 1 base for V and 6 bases for J; bases not matched to a gene: 6. Here the CDR3 reads CAWSAGLAGRQTQYF. The CDR3 nucleotides read TGTGCCTGGAGTGCCGGACTAGCGGGACGGCAGACCCAGTACTTC.

This clonotype was counted at least ten times. V gene TRBV7-6 combines with J gene TRBJ2-1; 7 bases match TRBD2. This CDR3 is built from 16 residues. The V gene's germline CDR1 is SGHVS and CDR2 FNYEAQ. V gave up 0 bases and J gave up 3 bases; unmatched junction bases: 5. The CDR3 bases are TGTGCCAGCAGCTTAGCTGAGTCGGGGGGCTACAATGAGCAGTTCTTC. Encoded protein: CASSLAESGGYNEQFF.

This clonotype showed up just a few times. The chain uses TRBV20-1 and TRBJ1-2; D is unclear. V was pared by 0 bases and J by 4 bases, with 9 bases between. This CDR3 region has 13 residues. Germline-derived CDR1 and CDR2 are DFQATT and SNEGSKA (reference sequence). This chain's CDR3 is CSARDHTTYGYTF. Here the CDR3 DNA reads TGCAGTGCTAGAGATCATACGACCTATGGCTACACCTTC.

The V and J genes are TRBV29-1 and TRBJ2-7, with D hard to call. Germline lookup yields CDR1 SQVTM and CDR2 ANQGSEA. V lost 4 bases, J lost 3 bases, and 4 bases lay in between. There are 10 residues in the CDR3. The CDR3 region is CSVGDYEQYF. The CDR3 region has the DNA TGCAGCGTTGGGGACTACGAGCAGTACTTC.

A few counts support this clonotype. The chain combines TRBV12-5 with TRBJ2-1, with D unresolved. This CDR3 comprises 12 residues. With 5 bases removed from V and 6 bases from J, the gap between germline ends came to 8 bases. Per germline, CDR1 LGHNT and CDR2 FRNRAP. The CDR3 loop is CASGLFLNEQFF. CDR3 nucleotide sequence: TGTGCTAGTGGTCTCTTTCTCAATGAGCAGTTCTTC.

This clonotype was seen at least ten times. The CDR3 DNA is TGTGCCAGCAGCGGTTACAGGGGAGAAGCTTTCTTT. Translated: CASSGYRGEAFF. The chain links TRBV9 to TRBJ1-1, with TRBD1 matching over 7 bases. The germline V gene has CDR1 SGDLS and CDR2 YYNGEE. With 3 bases clipped from V and 8 bases from J, the junction kept 4 bases outside the gene matches. This CDR3 spans 12 amino acids.